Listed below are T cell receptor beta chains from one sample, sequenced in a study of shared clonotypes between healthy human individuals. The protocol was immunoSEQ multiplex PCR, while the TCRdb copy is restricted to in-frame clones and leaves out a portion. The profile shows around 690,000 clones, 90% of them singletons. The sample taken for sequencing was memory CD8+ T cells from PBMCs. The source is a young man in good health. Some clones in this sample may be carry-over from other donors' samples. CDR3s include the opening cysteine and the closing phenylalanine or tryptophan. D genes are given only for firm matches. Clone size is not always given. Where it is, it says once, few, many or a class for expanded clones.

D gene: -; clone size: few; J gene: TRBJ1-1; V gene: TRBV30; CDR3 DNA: TGTGCCTGGACCATCATGAACACTGAAGCTTTCTTT; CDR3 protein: CAWTIMNTEAFF
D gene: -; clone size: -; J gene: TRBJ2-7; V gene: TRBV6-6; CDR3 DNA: TGTGCCAGCAGGGCAGGGACCCTCTCCTACGAGCAGTACTTC; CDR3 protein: CASRAGTLSYEQYF
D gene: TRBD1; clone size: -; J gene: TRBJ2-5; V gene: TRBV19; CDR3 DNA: TGTGCCAGTAGCGGTAACAGGGGGTGGGAGACCCAGTACTTC; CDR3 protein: CASSGNRGWETQYF
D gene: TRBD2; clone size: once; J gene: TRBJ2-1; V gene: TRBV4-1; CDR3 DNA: TGCGCCAGCAGCCAACCGACTAGCGGGAGCAATGAGCAGTTCTTC; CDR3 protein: CASSQPTSGSNEQFF
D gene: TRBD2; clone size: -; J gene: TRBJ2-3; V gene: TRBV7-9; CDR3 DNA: TGTGCCAGCACCTTTATTGGGGCTAGCGGGAGGTGGGCAGATACGCAGTATTTT; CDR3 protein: CASTFIGASGRWADTQYF
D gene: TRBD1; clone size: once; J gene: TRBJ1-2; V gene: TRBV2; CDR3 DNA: TGTGCCAGCAGCTCCGGGACAGAGGGGAGATTTTATGGCTACACCTTC; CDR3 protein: CASSSGTEGRFYGYTF
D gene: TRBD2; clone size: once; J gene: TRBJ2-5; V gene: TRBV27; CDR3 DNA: TGTGCCAGCAGACTGACTAGCGGACAAGAGACCCAGTACTTC; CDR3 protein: CASRLTSGQETQYF
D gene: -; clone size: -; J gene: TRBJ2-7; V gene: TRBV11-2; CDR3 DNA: TGTGCCAGCAGCTTTAGTGGCGTTAGCTCCTACGAGCAGTACTTC; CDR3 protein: CASSFSGVSSYEQYF
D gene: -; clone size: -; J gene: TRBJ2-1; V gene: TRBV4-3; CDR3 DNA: TGCGCCAGCAGCCAAGATCGAGCGTTAATTTACAATGAGCAGTTCTTC; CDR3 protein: CASSQDRALIYNEQFF
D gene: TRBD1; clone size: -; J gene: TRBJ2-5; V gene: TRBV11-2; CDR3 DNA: TGTGCCAGCAGCTTGGAACAGGGGTGGGAGACCCAGTACTTC; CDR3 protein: CASSLEQGWETQYF
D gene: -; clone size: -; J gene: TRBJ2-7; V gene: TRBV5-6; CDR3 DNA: TGTGCCAGCAGCTTGGGGGTCAGGGCTGGACCCTACGAGCAGTACTTC; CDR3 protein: CASSLGVRAGPYEQYF
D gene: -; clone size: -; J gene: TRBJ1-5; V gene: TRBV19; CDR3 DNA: TGTGCCAGTAGTATAGACTCAATGGGGGGGCAGCCCCAGCATTTT; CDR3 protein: CASSIDSMGGQPQHF
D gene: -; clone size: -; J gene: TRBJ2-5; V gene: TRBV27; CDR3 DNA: TGTGCCAGCAGTTTAGGGTCCCCACCTCAAGCGACCCAGTACTTC; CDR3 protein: CASSLGSPPQATQYF
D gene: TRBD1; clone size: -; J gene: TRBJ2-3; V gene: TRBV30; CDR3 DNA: TGTGCCCGGGACCTCGGGACAGGGGGCCGGGCAGATACGCAGTATTTT; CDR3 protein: CARDLGTGGRADTQYF
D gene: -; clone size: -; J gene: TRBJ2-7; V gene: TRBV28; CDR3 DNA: TGTGCCAGCAGACTCACCGGGACCCACGAGCAGTACTTC; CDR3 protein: CASRLTGTHEQYF
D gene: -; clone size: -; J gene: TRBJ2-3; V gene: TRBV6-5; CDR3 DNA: TGTGCCAGCAGTTACTCGGGACCCCCACGTGGGGATACGCAGTATTTT; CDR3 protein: CASSYSGPPRGDTQYF
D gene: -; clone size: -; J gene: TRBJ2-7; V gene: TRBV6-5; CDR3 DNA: TGTGCCAGCAGTCCAACAGTGGAATCCTACGAGCAGTACTTC; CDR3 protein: CASSPTVESYEQYF
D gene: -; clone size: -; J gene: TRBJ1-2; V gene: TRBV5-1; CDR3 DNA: TGCGCCAGCAGCCTGCTCAGCGGGGGGGCAGATGGCTACACCTTC; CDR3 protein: CASSLLSGGADGYTF
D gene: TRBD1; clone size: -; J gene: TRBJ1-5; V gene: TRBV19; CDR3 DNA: TGTGCCAGTAGTGGGACAGGGAGGAATCAGCCCCAGCATTTT; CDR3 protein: CASSGTGRNQPQHF
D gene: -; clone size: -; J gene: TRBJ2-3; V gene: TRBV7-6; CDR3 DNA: TGTGCCAGCAGCTTAGTTCCTTCCGGCACAGATACGCAGTATTTT; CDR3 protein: CASSLVPSGTDTQYF
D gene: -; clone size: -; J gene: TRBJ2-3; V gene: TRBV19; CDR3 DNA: TGTGCCAGTAGTACCACACCGGGACATACCACAGATACGCAGTATTTT; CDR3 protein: CASSTTPGHTTDTQYF
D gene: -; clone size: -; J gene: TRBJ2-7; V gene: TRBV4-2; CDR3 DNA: TGTGCCAGCAGCCAAGATTCTGTCACAAACTCGGACTACGAGCAGTACTTC; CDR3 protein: CASSQDSVTNSDYEQYF
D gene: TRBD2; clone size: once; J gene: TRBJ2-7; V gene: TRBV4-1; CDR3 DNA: TGCGCCAGCAGCCAAGGTGGACCGGGGAGGGCGAGTGAGCAGTACTTC; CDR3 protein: CASSQGGPGRASEQYF
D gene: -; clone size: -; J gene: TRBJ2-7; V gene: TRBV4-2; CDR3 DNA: TGTGCCAGCAGCCAGGGGACTGCTCACTACGAGCAGTACTTC; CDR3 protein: CASSQGTAHYEQYF
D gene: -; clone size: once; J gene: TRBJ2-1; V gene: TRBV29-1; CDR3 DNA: TGCAGCGTTAGTGGAACCGGGTTCTACAATGAGCAGTTCTTC; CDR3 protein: CSVSGTGFYNEQFF
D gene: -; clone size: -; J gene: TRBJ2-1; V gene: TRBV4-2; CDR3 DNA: TGTGCCAGCTCCACTAAGGCTTACAACAATGAGCAGTTCTTC; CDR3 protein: CASSTKAYNNEQFF
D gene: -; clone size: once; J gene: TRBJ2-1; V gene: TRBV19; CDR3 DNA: TGTGCCAGTAGTATAGATTACCTCACCCCAAACAATGAGCAGTTCTTC; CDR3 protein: CASSIDYLTPNNEQFF
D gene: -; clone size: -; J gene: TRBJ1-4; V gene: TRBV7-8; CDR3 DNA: TGTGCCAGCAGCTTAGGCAGGGTAGGGGAAAAACTGTTTTTT; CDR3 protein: CASSLGRVGEKLFF
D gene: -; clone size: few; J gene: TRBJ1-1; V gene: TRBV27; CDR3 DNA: TGTGCCAGCAGATCAAAGCAGCGCTGGGACACTGAAGCTTTCTTT; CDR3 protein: CASRSKQRWDTEAFF
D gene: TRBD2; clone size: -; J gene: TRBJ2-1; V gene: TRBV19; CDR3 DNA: TGTGCCAGTAGTAGAGGACTAGCGGTGAACAATGAGCAGTTCTTC; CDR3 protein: CASSRGLAVNNEQFF
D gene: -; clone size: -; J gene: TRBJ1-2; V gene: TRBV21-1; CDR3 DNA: TGTGCCAGCAGGCGACCGGGCCTCCAGGGGCATGGCTACACCTTC; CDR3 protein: CASRRPGLQGHGYTF
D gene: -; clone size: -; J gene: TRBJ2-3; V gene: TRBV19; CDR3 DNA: TGTGCCCCCCGGAATTGGGGGACCACAGATACGCAGTATTTT; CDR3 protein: CAPRNWGTTDTQYF
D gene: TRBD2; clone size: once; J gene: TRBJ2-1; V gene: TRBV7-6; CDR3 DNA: TGTGCCAGCAGCTTAGGTACTAGCGACTGGAGCAATGAGCAGTTCTTC; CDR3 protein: CASSLGTSDWSNEQFF
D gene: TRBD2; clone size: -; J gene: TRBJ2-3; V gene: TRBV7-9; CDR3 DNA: TGTGCCAGCAGCTCCCGTGTGGGGCGGGAGGCAGATACGCAGTATTTT; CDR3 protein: CASSSRVGREADTQYF
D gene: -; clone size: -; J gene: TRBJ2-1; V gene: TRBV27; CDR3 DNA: TGTGCCAGCAGTTTAGCGTCGGAGGCACTCAATGAGCAGTTCTTC; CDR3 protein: CASSLASEALNEQFF
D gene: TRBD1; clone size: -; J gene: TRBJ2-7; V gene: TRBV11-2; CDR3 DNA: TGTGCCAGCAGCTTAGTCGGGACAGGGGGCTTTTACGAGCAGTACTTC; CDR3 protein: CASSLVGTGGFYEQYF